This TCR beta chain was observed in a study of long-term antiretroviral therapy in people with HIV (dated by TCRdb to 2021 to 2024). Study-wide context: The earliest samples were collected about a decade before the 2015 WHO recommendation for immediate ART, when ART was typically delayed until CD4 counts fell. No cross-contamination during QIAcube processing turned up in test extractions that ran a monoclonal T-cell line alongside 30 to 40 polyclonal samples. From some 30 adults with confirmed HIV infection, the cohort provided some 200 cryopreserved PBMC samples, gathered serially across a mean of approximately six years (range 1-12). Among the approximately 30 participants with HIV, roughly eleven were female. A retrospective serial study tested whether ART initiation and durable HIV suppression were associated with changes in peripheral blood TRB repertoire composition and diversity. What the authors observed across the whole study: A significant increase in TRB diversity was found to be associated with ART initiation, although TRB diversity was observed to remain significantly below that of transplant donor controls even after long-term ART. Because cell numbers in pre-ART samples were limited, unsorted PBMC were profiled instead of sorted CD4+ and CD8+ T cells. No data were available on ART adherence, viral resistance or therapy changes, limiting inferences about post-ART repertoire changes. The samples span the years 2004 to 2017, and the ART regimens used may be less effective than current regimens. Expanded TRB clones identified before ART initiation dominated the repertoire at all time points, although this dominance fluctuated and declined in many PLHIV after ART. Since PBMC availability was limited, sequencing covered only the TCR beta chain, with no alpha chain pairing. Narrower CDR3 length ranges were observed in HIV repertoires than in controls, and an antigen-experienced repertoire with only a slight naive shift after ART was suggested by the network structure.

The immunoSEQ hsTCRB v3.0 assay was used at survey level resolution to sequence the TRB variable region. The target sequencing depth for TRB was about 35,000-50,000 T-cell genomes per sample. TRB libraries were pooled and sequenced on an Illumina MiSeq using a v3 150-cycle kit. Concerning the study's data processing: Analysis of repertoires was carried out in R inside a reproducible Nextflow workflow spanning QC, data transformation and analysis. Custom analyses were implemented in LymphoSeq2, an R package for AIRR-Seq data exploration. A handful of samples yielding fewer than 5000 total TRB sequences were excluded, leaving 188 analyzed HIV repertoires. Of the approximately 190 retained HIV repertoires, approximately 57 were collected before and under 150 after ART initiation. Each repertoire was downsampled to 5000 TRB nucleotide sequences, and summary statistics were averaged across 100 downsampling iterations. Only TRB sequences with CDR3 regions of at least seven amino acids were retained for analysis. A Shannon entropy-derived clonality score and the Gini coefficient were used to measure diversity. Repertoire networks linked the top 5000 CDR3 amino acid sequences whenever two sequences differed by an edit distance of one. For TRB CDR3 amino acid sequences, antigen specificity groups and MHC restriction were predicted with GLIPH2. Known CMV, EBV, HIV or tissue antigen associations were flagged by matching CDR3 amino acid sequences against VDJdb and McPAS-TCR. Pre-ART, post-ART and control groups were compared with Wilcoxon signed-rank tests and Holm-Bonferroni correction. The source is immuneACCESS, and TCRdb retained only in-frame sequences with V and J called. Part of the clones is not carried over; for the studies checked, unresolved V genes explain less than half of this, and the remainder is unexplained. V and J calls and clone size are as listed in that table; D and trimming were resolved from the DNA. The sample yields about 23,000 clones; roughly 87% were counted once. The top ten hold around 22% of the sample.

Participants were included only if at least one PBMC sample before ART initiation and at least two post-ART samples were available. All participants with HIV were treated in the United States of America. Cryopreserved samples of about 1-10 million PBMC were thawed and washed before DNA extraction. At the time of the earliest PBMC sample, participants with HIV were aged between about 23 and 54 years. Per participant, PBMC samples came from 1-4 timepoints prior to ART initiation and 2-8 timepoints following ART initiation, for a median of 7 samples. Serial HIV viral load, CD4+ T-cell count, ART history and demographic data were obtained for every participant. Genomic DNA was extracted from unsorted PBMC with a Qiagen kit on a QIAcube, processed in batches of 12 samples. On this clone itself: The clone's antigen remains unknown. No much larger clone is present one base from it, and per-base qualities are unavailable.

V is pruned by 7 bases and J by 4 bases, leaving 9 bases of the junction without a gene match. The CDR3 contains 14 residues, cysteine and phenylalanine counted. Only the CDR3 DNA is retained, 42 bases long and in frame from the first base. From a lookup of the germline V gene (reference sequence), CDR1 and CDR2 are SEHNR and FQNEAQ. The chain couples TRBV7-9 to TRBJ2-7; TRBD2 matches 8 bases in the middle. The source was unsorted PBMCs, collected 0.4 years after starting antiretroviral therapy. The clonotype originates from a man aged 45 to 65 with HIV. The CDR3: CASNQGTGGYEQYF. DNA sequence: TGTGCCAGCAATCAGGGCACGGGGGGGTACGAGCAGTACTTC. When the CDR3 is completed using the reference TRBV7-9 and TRBJ2-7 genes on either side, the full variable domain is DTGVSQNPRHKITKRGQNVTFRCDPISEHNRLYWYRQTLGQGPEFLTYFQNEAQLEKSRLLSDRFSAERPKGSFSTLEIQRTEQGDSAMYLCASNQGTGGYEQYFGPGTRLTVT.